This T cell receptor beta chain was identified during a study of blood T cell repertoires in COVID-19. In the study overall: Sites across the United States, Italy and Spain contributed samples from acute and convalescent COVID-19. The analysed material was cDNA or gDNA that came from T cells, B-cell-depleted T cells, or PBMCs.

Sequencing used immunoSEQ multiplex PCR; TCRdb keeps in-frame clones, though not all of them. The sample holds approximately 300,000 clones, around nine tenths seen once. Participants spanned ages roughly 18 to 95 years and resided in over 20 US areas. Which cohort a participant joined came from the clinical history participants gave. V was shortened by 7 bases and J by 4 bases, with 7 bases between the two germline ends. Germline V gives CDR1 SQVTM, CDR2 ANQGSEA. The CDR3 has 10 amino acids. This TCR was sampled from a woman aged 25 to 39 who had recovered from COVID-19. The sequenced material came from PBMCs or T cells enriched from blood (not recorded which). The rearrangement uses TRBV29-1 and TRBJ1-1; D not certain. CDR3 sequence (DNA): TGCAGCGCGGGGAGCACTGAAGCTTTCTTT. This translates into CSAGSTEAFF. Combining the CDR3 with reference TRBV29-1 and TRBJ1-1 gives the whole variable domain SAVISQKPSRDICQRGTSLTIQCQVDSQVTMMFWYRQQPGQSLTLIATANQGSEATYESGFVIDKFPISRPNLTFSTLTVSNMSPEDSSIYLCSAGSTEAFFGQGTRLTVV.